This passage covers 25 T cell receptor beta chains from one sample sequenced in a study of technical replicates of blood from a handful of donors. Sequenced by immunoSEQ multiplex PCR; TCRdb stores in-frame clones only, minus some. Here the sample spans roughly 80,000 clones, about 89% being singletons. Sequencing was done on a sample of T cells isolated from PBMCs. These TCRs come from a human donor in good health.

The chain couples TRBV5-1 to TRBJ2-1, with 7 bases identical to TRBD2. The CDR3 is made up of 13 amino acids. The germline gives CDR1 SGHRS, CDR2 YFSETQ. Germline trimming cut 5 bases from V and 3 bases from J; bases unmatched to any gene: 2. The CDR3 spells CASRSGNYNEQFF. Written as DNA, the CDR3 is TGCGCCAGCAGGAGCGGGAACTACAATGAGCAGTTCTTC.

The rearrangement links TRBV18 to TRBJ1-2; TRBD1 might be the D (6 bases). The V end lost 0 bases, the J end lost 6 bases, and 11 bases lay between the germline ends. Germline V CDR1 and CDR2: KGHSH, LQKENI. The length of the CDR3 is 14 residues. The DNA of the CDR3 is TGTGCCAGCTCACCACCGGGGGCTGGGGATGGCTACACCTTC. Protein product: CASSPPGAGDGYTF.

The rearrangement links TRBV28 to TRBJ2-7; 7 bases match TRBD2. Looked up from germline, CDR1 is MDHEN and CDR2 is SYDVKM. V shed 6 bases, J shed 1 base, and the junction held 6 bases outside the gene matches. This CDR3 has 14 amino acids. CDR3 region: CASRTWTSSYEQYF. In nucleotides, the CDR3 is TGTGCCAGCAGGACATGGACTAGTTCCTACGAGCAGTACTTC.

The chain uses TRBV6-5 and TRBJ2-7; D might be TRBD2 (5 bases). CDR3 length: 15 amino acids. V was pared by 2 bases and J by 4 bases, with 15 bases between. CDR1 MNHEY and CDR2 SVGAGI come from the germline V gene. This CDR3 reads CASSYLGGSGYEQYF. CDR3 sequence (DNA): TGTGCCAGCAGTTACCTCGGCGGCTCGGGGTACGAGCAGTACTTC.

This chain joins TRBV6-1 and TRBJ2-5; a weak D match, TRBD1 (6 bases). Between the trimmed V and J ends, which lost 4 bases and 9 bases, there was a span of 27 bases. CDR3 length equals 17 residues. Germline CDR1 MNHNS, CDR2 SASEGT. The CDR3 is CASSASHWTEPRVSQYF. The CDR3 bases are TGTGCCAGCAGTGCAAGTCACTGGACAGAACCAAGAGTTTCCCAGTACTTC.

This clone appeared a few times. V gene TRBV9 combines with J gene TRBJ2-5; D is perhaps TRBD2 (6 bases). This CDR3 comprises 15 residues. V shed 1 base and J shed 2 bases, with 12 bases lying between them. The germline CDR1 and CDR2 sequences are SGDLS and YYNGEE. The CDR3 spells CASSVSGGGQETQYF. The CDR3 region has the DNA TGTGCCAGCAGCGTATCTGGAGGAGGGCAAGAGACCCAGTACTTC.

This clone was recorded once. The J gene is TRBJ1-2, the V gene TRBV11-1, with TRBD1 identical over 8 bases. V shed 5 bases and J 7 bases; nucleotides not matched to a gene: 9. The CDR3 is 14 residues long. Germline-derived CDR1 and CDR2 are SGHAT and FQDESV (reference sequence). This chain's CDR3 is CASSIGQGVVGYTF. The CDR3 region has the DNA TGTGCCAGCAGCATTGGACAGGGCGTCGTTGGCTACACCTTC.

This chain uses TRBV15 with TRBJ2-5; 7 bases are shared with TRBD2. The germline gives CDR1 LNHNV, CDR2 YYDKDF (reference sequence). The CDR3 length is 14 residues. V shed 2 bases and J 4 bases; nucleotides not matched to a gene: 4. As DNA, the CDR3 is TGTGCCACCAGCAGACAATGGGGGGGAGAGACCCAGTACTTC. It is translated as CATSRQWGGETQYF.

The chain carries TRBV28 and TRBJ2-7; a possible D gene is TRBD1 (6 bases). The germline V and J ends were trimmed by 7 bases and 2 bases, with 21 bases remaining between them. CDR1 and CDR2 from the germline V gene are MDHEN and SYDVKM. The length of the CDR3 is 16 residues. The CDR3 region has the DNA TGTGCCAGCACGCCCAGGGGACGGGAAGGAACCTACGAGCAGTACTTC. This codes for CASTPRGREGTYEQYF.

This clone has a single count. V usage is TRBV6-1 and J usage is TRBJ1-2; 9 bases agree with TRBD1. V dropped 0 bases and J dropped 4; count of bases not matched to a gene: 3. The CDR3 is made up of 15 amino acids. Germline assignment: CDR1 MNHNS and CDR2 SASEGT. The CDR3 here is CASSEAGQGFYGYTF. For the CDR3, the DNA is TGTGCCAGCAGTGAAGCGGGACAGGGTTTCTATGGCTACACCTTC.

The genes are TRBV28 and TRBJ1-4; D unresolved. The germline CDR1 and CDR2 sequences are MDHEN and SYDVKM. With 8 bases removed from V and 5 bases from J, the gap between germline ends came to 9 bases. The CDR3 runs to 12 residues. CDR3 DNA: TGTGCCAGCCTCGGTTTAAATGAAAAACTGTTTTTT. Encoded protein: CASLGLNEKLFF.

The V and J genes are TRBV18 and TRBJ2-1; tentative D call: TRBD2 (6 bases). The CDR3 extends over 16 amino acids. Germline-derived CDR1 and CDR2 are KGHSH and LQKENI. V lost 0 bases and J 0 bases, leaving 9 bases between the germline ends. CDR3: CASSPPHGSSYNEQFF. The CDR3 DNA reads as TGTGCCAGCTCACCACCGCACGGGAGCTCCTACAATGAGCAGTTCTTC. The entire variable domain, with the rest obtained from reference TRBV18 and TRBJ2-1, is as follows: NAGVMQNPRHLVRRRGQEARLRCSPMKGHSHVYWYRQLPEEGLKFMVYLQKENIIDESGMPKERFSAEFPKEGPSILRIQQVVRGDSAAYFCASSPPHGSSYNEQFFGPGTRLTVL.

The chain combines TRBV6-5 with TRBJ2-1; a weak D match, TRBD1 (5 bases). Germline V lookup: CDR1 MNHEY, CDR2 SVGAGI. V lost 5 bases to trimming and J lost 3 bases, with 8 bases between them. This CDR3 comprises 13 residues. The CDR3 loop reads CASSADNYNEQFF. The CDR3 nucleotides read TGTGCCAGCAGTGCGGACAACTACAATGAGCAGTTCTTC.

The chain employs TRBV28 and TRBJ1-5, with 9 bases aligning to TRBD1. The CDR3 spans 14 residues. Trimming took 1 base from V and 6 from J; bases not matched to a gene: 1. Germline assignment: CDR1 MDHEN and CDR2 SYDVKM. The CDR3 here is CASSLSDRGQPQHF. CDR3 nucleotides: TGTGCCAGCAGTTTATCGGACAGGGGTCAGCCCCAGCATTTT.

V is TRBV18 and J is TRBJ2-7; D might be TRBD1 (6 bases). Germline V gene lookup returns CDR1 KGHSH and CDR2 LQKENI. The CDR3 length is 14 residues. The V end lost 5 bases, the J end lost 1 base, and 12 bases lay between the germline ends. In DNA, the CDR3 is TGTGCCAGCTCAACGACAGGCTTATCCTACGAGCAGTACTTC. Its protein product is CASSTTGLSYEQYF. Together with reference TRBV18 and TRBJ2-7, the CDR3 gives the full variable domain: NAGVMQNPRHLVRRRGQEARLRCSPMKGHSHVYWYRQLPEEGLKFMVYLQKENIIDESGMPKERFSAEFPKEGPSILRIQQVVRGDSAAYFCASSTTGLSYEQYFGPGTRLTVT.

This chain links TRBV6-5 with TRBJ2-7; the match to TRBD2 covers 10 bases. The length of the CDR3 is 15 residues. Trimming cost V 7 bases and J 5 bases; bases outside gene matches: 11. Germline V gene sequence: CDR1 MNHEY, CDR2 SVGAGI. The CDR3 DNA is TGTGCCAGCACCCCCCCACTAGCGGGACCCAACGAGCAGTACTTC. It translates to CASTPPLAGPNEQYF.

The V call is TRBV2, the J call TRBJ2-1; D possibly corresponds to TRBD1 (5 bases). The CDR3 consists of 17 residues. Between the trimmed V and J ends, which lost 4 bases and 5 bases, there was a span of 21 bases. Per germline, CDR1 SNHLY and CDR2 FYNNEI. The CDR3 coding sequence is TGTGCCAGCAGTGGGTACTGGGGCCTAACGGCGGACAATGAGCAGTTCTTC. Residues: CASSGYWGLTADNEQFF.

The V gene is TRBV5-1, the J gene TRBJ2-3, with TRBD1 matching 7 bases. V lost 6 bases and J lost 6; bases outside the gene matches: 4. Germline V gene sequence: CDR1 SGHRS, CDR2 YFSETQ. This CDR3 has 12 amino acids. CDR3 in amino acids: CASKQGYDTQYF. The CDR3 bases are TGCGCCAGCAAACAGGGGTACGATACGCAGTATTTT.

This clone was counted a few times. V is TRBV19 and J is TRBJ1-1, with unresolved D. CDR1 is LNHDA, CDR2 SQIVND, per germline (reference sequence). V lost 2 bases and J 1 base, leaving 5 bases between the germline ends. The CDR3 is made up of 13 amino acids. DNA for the CDR3: TGTGCCAGTAGTATAAGCCCGAACACTGAAGCTTTCTTT. Its protein is CASSISPNTEAFF.

The rearrangement uses TRBV7-8 and TRBJ1-1, with 9 bases lining up with TRBD1. Germline V gene lookup returns CDR1 SGHVS and CDR2 FQNEAQ. The ends lost 5 bases at V and 8 bases at J; junction bases unmatched: 9. The CDR3 loop spans 14 amino acids. Here the CDR3 reads CASSGRDRELEAFF. The DNA for the CDR3 is TGTGCCAGCAGCGGGCGGGACAGGGAGTTAGAAGCTTTCTTT.

This chain joins TRBV11-2 and TRBJ2-7; TRBD2 might be the D (5 bases). Trimming took 0 bases from V and 6 from J, leaving 9 bases between them. There are 13 residues in the CDR3. CDR1 and CDR2 (germline): SGHAT, FQNNGV. CDR3 nucleotides: TGTGCCAGCAGCTTAGATGAGGGTCGCGAGCAGTACTTC. This encodes CASSLDEGREQYF.

The DNA of the CDR3 is TGTGCCAGCAGTTACTCGGCAAACAGGGGGCCCGAGACCCAGTACTTC. This translates into CASSYSANRGPETQYF. The rearrangement joins TRBV6-5 to TRBJ2-5; 9 bases are a match to TRBD1. Trimming cost V 0 bases and J 5 bases; bases outside gene matches: 7. The CDR3 is 16 residues long. Germline-derived CDR1 and CDR2 are MNHEY and SVGAGI.

The rearrangement joins TRBV27 to TRBJ1-5; 11 bases agree with TRBD1. The CDR3 length is 19 residues. Germline V CDR1 and CDR2: MNHEY, SMNVEV (reference sequence). The V segment lost 2 bases and the J segment 2 bases; nucleotides outside the gene matches: 11. The CDR3 reads CASSLGQGAWRRGNQPQHF. The CDR3 region has the DNA TGTGCCAGCAGTTTAGGACAGGGGGCCTGGCGCAGGGGCAATCAGCCCCAGCATTTT.

V is TRBV19 and J is TRBJ2-3, with D possibly matching TRBD2 (6 bases). The CDR3 runs to 16 residues. V lost 9 bases and J 0 bases, leaving 19 bases between the germline ends. Germline V gene lookup returns CDR1 LNHDA and CDR2 SQIVND (reference sequence). CDR3 in DNA: TGTGCCAGCGCTGGGACTCCGGCGACTAGCACAGATACGCAGTATTTT. Its protein is CASAGTPATSTDTQYF.

In this sample, this clone turned up once. The rearrangement joins TRBV19 to TRBJ1-1, with D tentatively TRBD1 (6 bases). CDR3 length: 17 residues. Germline-derived CDR1 and CDR2 are LNHDA and SQIVND (reference sequence). V lost 4 bases to trimming and J lost 8 bases, with 26 bases between them. The CDR3 loop is CASSTSWDIDSWDEAFF. The CDR3 bases are TGTGCCAGTAGTACGTCGTGGGACATCGATAGTTGGGACGAAGCTTTCTTT.